The present entry profiles one TCR beta chain with its context. Its cognate antigen is unknown. The data were taken from a study of T-cell reconstitution after alpha-beta-depleted transplantation in children. Study results and caveats: Alpha-beta T cells present about two months after transplant were reported to originate from several hundred expanded graft clones. Fresh T-cell production supplied most of the T-cell counts and diversity seen one year after transplant. Some patients' high day-60 TCRbeta diversity was attributed to recipient cells surviving conditioning.

Construction of the TCRbeta library involved unique molecular identifiers. TCRdb itself ran the PCR reads through MiXCR, one entry per CDR3 protein. The sample contains 250,000 to 350,000 distinct CDR3 sequences, around 25% of which appear only once. Germline V CDR1 and CDR2: MGHRA, YSYEKL. The V and J ends lost 3 bases and 8 bases, in that order; junction bases with no gene match: 5. The CDR3 runs 15 residues. The chain couples TRBV4-1 to TRBJ2-1, with TRBD2 identical over 12 bases. The clonotype comes from a male patient between 5 and 17 years old who had a stem cell transplant for acute lymphoblastic leukemia, so the T cells may come from the graft donor. The sample consisted of PBMCs, mostly from graft donor cells, taken 180 days after TCRalphabeta/CD19-depleted stem cell transplant. As DNA, the CDR3 is TGCGCCAGCAGCCAGACTAGCGGGAGAGGTTATGAGCAGTTCTTC. Translating gives CASSQTSGRGYEQFF.